This T cell receptor (beta chain) was identified during a study of T-cell memory formation after mild COVID-19. The wider study: Clusters were largely donor specific.

This clonotype was recorded a few times. The antigen remains undetermined. TCRdb re-derived calls from the 5' RACE reads in MiXCR, one entry per CDR3 protein. The sample carries 280,000 or so distinct CDR3 sequences, 8% to 10% recorded once. CDR3 length: 13 residues. In germline, CDR1 is MNHEY, CDR2 SVGAGI. V was trimmed by 7 bases and J by 4 bases, leaving 12 bases between them. General study results and limits: The second-wave clones peaking on day 37 were not confirmed as SARS-CoV-2-specific. Contracting clones localized mainly to CM and EM when CD4+ and mainly to EMRA when CD8+. Memory cells collected pre-infection included some clones that later responded, suggesting cross-reactive memory joined.

This TCR was sampled from a man aged 18 to 35 who had mild COVID-19 (a few samples of this study predate the infection). Cell type and time point are not known. The chain combines TRBV6-5 with TRBJ2-3; D possibly corresponds to TRBD1 (6 bases). Specimen: PBMCs or a T cell subset sorted from them (not recorded which). CDR3 amino acids: CASTGASPDTQYF. CDR3 nucleotide sequence: TGTGCCAGCACAGGGGCGAGTCCAGATACGCAGTATTTT.